This passage covers 18 T cell receptor beta chains from one sample sequenced in a study of blood T cell repertoires in COVID-19. Repertoires were generated with immunoSEQ multiplex PCR, while TCRdb's copy carries only in-frame clones and drops some. This table has over 100,000 clones, approximately 84% appearing once. Sequences were obtained from peripheral blood. Source of these receptors: a man aged 40-55 years with active or convalescent COVID-19.

Only one count was recorded for this clone. The rearrangement uses TRBV6-4 and TRBJ2-2; perhaps TRBD1 as D (6 bases). CDR1 MRHNA and CDR2 SNTAGT come from the germline V gene. This CDR3 region has 14 residues. The V gene lost 4 bases and the J gene lost 6 bases, with 12 bases spanning the gap. DNA of the CDR3: TGTGCCAGCAGTGCGCAGGGGTTCGCCGGGGAGCTGTTTTTT. It is translated as CASSAQGFAGELFF.

The V call is TRBV4-2, the J call TRBJ2-2; TRBD2 matches 13 bases. V lost 3 bases, J lost 6 bases, and 1 base stayed unmatched. CDR3 size: 15 residues. CDR1 and CDR2 (germline): LGHNA, YNFKEQ. The CDR3 DNA follows: TGTGCCAGCAGCCAGACTAGCGGGGGGTCCGGGGAGCTGTTTTTT. It codes for CASSQTSGGSGELFF.

The chain joins TRBV5-1 to TRBJ2-2; D is unresolved. V was pared by 1 base and J by 8 bases, with 12 bases between. Germline V lookup: CDR1 SGHRS, CDR2 YFSETQ. The CDR3 loop spans 14 amino acids. CDR3 protein: CASSLQQWSGELFF. Here the CDR3 DNA reads TGCGCCAGCAGCTTGCAACAGTGGTCTGGGGAGCTGTTTTTT.

The chain uses TRBV2 and TRBJ1-5; D is uncertain. V was shortened by 6 bases and J by 3 bases, with 12 bases between the two germline ends. Germline V gene lookup returns CDR1 SNHLY and CDR2 FYNNEI. This CDR3 is built from 14 residues. Here the CDR3 reads CASRTGVNNQPQHF. The DNA of the CDR3 is TGTGCCAGCAGAACCGGGGTTAACAATCAGCCCCAGCATTTT.

The V and J genes are TRBV12-5 and TRBJ1-5; a possible D gene is TRBD1 (6 bases). The CDR3 has 15 amino acids. V shed 3 bases and J shed 4 bases, with 13 bases lying between them. Germline V gene lookup returns CDR1 LGHNT and CDR2 FRNRAP. The CDR3 spells CASGLDTGLNQPQHF. The CDR3 DNA reads TGTGCTAGTGGTTTAGATACAGGGCTAAATCAGCCCCAGCATTTT.

The V call is TRBV29-1, the J call TRBJ2-1; no firm D call. This CDR3 is built from 14 residues. V shed 4 bases and J shed 1 base, with 11 bases lying between them. The germline V gene has CDR1 SQVTM and CDR2 ANQGSEA. The CDR3 region has the DNA TGCAGCGTTGGAGGCGGAGCTTCCTACAATGAGCAGTTCTTC. Translating gives CSVGGGASYNEQFF.

This clone was detected only a few times. The chain links TRBV19 to TRBJ2-5; 12 bases agree with TRBD2. The CDR3 has 16 amino acids. Germline V gene data show CDR1 as LNHDA and CDR2 as SQIVND (reference sequence). V lost 6 bases and J lost 1; bases outside the gene matches: 6. The DNA of the CDR3 is TGTGCCAGTAGCCTAAGACTAGCGGGGGCCCAAGAGACCCAGTACTTC. Its protein product is CASSLRLAGAQETQYF.

The V gene is TRBV2, the J gene TRBJ2-2, with 7 bases lining up with TRBD2. This CDR3 contains 17 residues. V was pared by 3 bases and J by 2 bases, with 9 bases of the junction left unmatched. From germline, CDR1 is SNHLY and CDR2 FYNNEI. DNA for the CDR3: TGTGCCAGCAGTGACGCGGGGAGCGGGGTAAACACCGGGGAGCTGTTTTTT. Encoded protein: CASSDAGSGVNTGELFF.

The chain recombines TRBV15 with TRBJ2-5; D is possibly TRBD2 (7 bases). The CDR3 runs 14 residues. V dropped 4 bases and J dropped 4 bases, with 13 bases sitting between them. Germline V gives CDR1 LNHNV, CDR2 YYDKDF (reference sequence). CDR3 sequence: CATSTRGGGETQYF. CDR3 nucleotides: TGTGCCACCAGCACAAGAGGGGGGGGAGAGACCCAGTACTTC.

The chain recombines TRBV9 with TRBJ2-1; 11 bases match TRBD2. The ends lost 3 bases at V and 4 bases at J; junction bases unmatched: 9. Germline assignment: CDR1 SGDLS and CDR2 YYNGEE. The CDR3 runs to 17 residues. This chain's CDR3 is CASSASSGTSGYNEQFF. For the CDR3, the DNA is TGTGCCAGCAGCGCCTCCAGCGGGACTAGCGGATACAATGAGCAGTTCTTC.

The chain combines TRBV10-2 with TRBJ2-1, with D possibly TRBD2 on 6 matching bases. Trimming stripped 10 bases from V and 1 base from J, with 23 bases between. The CDR3 runs to 17 residues. Germline V gene data show CDR1 as WSHSY and CDR2 as SAAADI. The CDR3 coding sequence is TGCGCCACCCAACGGGCGGGGACTCTTGGGTCCTACAATGAGCAGTTCTTC. Protein product: CATQRAGTLGSYNEQFF.

The chain has TRBV5-1 and TRBJ2-3, with 13 bases matching TRBD2. In germline, CDR1 is SGHRS, CDR2 YFSETQ. V lost 6 bases, J lost 4 bases, and 11 bases stayed unmatched. The CDR3 covers 17 residues. CDR3 DNA sequence: TGCGCCAGCAATCCGACCACTAGCGGGGGGGCCCCAGATACGCAGTATTTT. It encodes CASNPTTSGGAPDTQYF. Based on the CDR3 plus reference TRBV5-1 and TRBJ2-3, the full variable domain is KAGVTQTPRYLIKTRGQQVTLSCSPISGHRSVSWYQQTPGQGLQFLFEYFSETQRNKGNFPGRFSGRQFSNSRSEMNVSTLELGDSALYLCASNPTTSGGAPDTQYFGPGTRLTVL.

This clone was seen a single time. The rearrangement joins TRBV5-1 to TRBJ1-6, with D possibly TRBD1 on 5 matching bases. This CDR3 contains 14 residues. The germline gives CDR1 SGHRS, CDR2 YFSETQ. The ends were cut back, 5 bases at V and 7 bases at J, with 13 bases in the middle. CDR3 sequence (DNA): TGCGCCAGCAGGGAGGGGTCAGGGAATTCACCCCTCCACTTT. Its translation: CASREGSGNSPLHF.

The rearrangement uses TRBV19 and TRBJ2-5, with D perhaps matching TRBD2 (6 bases). Trimming pared 2 bases from V and 3 bases from J, leaving 10 bases between. The CDR3 is 14 amino acids. CDR1 is LNHDA and CDR2 is SQIVND in the germline V gene (reference sequence). The CDR3 here is CASSISRLEETQYF. The CDR3, as DNA: TGTGCCAGTAGTATATCCCGACTAGAAGAGACCCAGTACTTC.

The gene calls are TRBV2 and TRBJ1-2; 8 bases align to TRBD1. Germline loops: CDR1 SNHLY, CDR2 FYNNEI. After removal of 6 bases from V and 6 bases from J, the junction contained 6 bases not matched to a gene. The CDR3 has 13 residues. As DNA, the CDR3 is TGTGCCAGCAGCCCTCAGGGGGCGAATGGCTACACCTTC. Protein product: CASSPQGANGYTF.

V and J are TRBV7-3 and TRBJ1-6; 8 bases line up with TRBD1. Trimming took 5 bases from V and 9 from J; bases not matched to a gene: 6. CDR3 length: 14 amino acids. Germline CDR1 reads SGHTA; CDR2 reads FQGTGA. Here the CDR3 reads CASSLRQGASPLHF. The CDR3, as DNA: TGTGCCAGCAGCCTACGGCAGGGGGCTTCACCCCTCCACTTT.

This chain links TRBV5-6 with TRBJ2-4; 16 nucleotides agree with TRBD2. The germline V gene has CDR1 SGHDT and CDR2 YYEEEE. The trim removed 4 bases at V and 1 base at J, leaving 8 bases unmatched. The CDR3 covers 19 residues. CDR3 nucleotides: TGTGCCAGCAGCCCAGCCGGGACTAGCGGGGGGGCGGCCAAAAACATTCAGTACTTC. This encodes CASSPAGTSGGAAKNIQYF.

The rearrangement uses TRBV10-3 and TRBJ1-5; no clear D gene. The CDR3 is 12 amino acids. Trimming removed 0 bases at V and 7 bases at J, with 4 bases between. CDR1 and CDR2 (germline): ENHRY, SYGVKD. The CDR3 sequence: CAISESRQPQHF. CDR3 bases: TGTGCCATCAGTGAGTCTAGACAGCCCCAGCATTTT.